Presented here are 20 T cell receptor beta chains from one specimen sequenced in a study of shared clonotypes between healthy human individuals. Libraries were prepared by immunoSEQ multiplex PCR; TCRdb keeps only in-frame clonotypes and omits some of them. The sample holds about 510,000 clones, 79% seen once. Material: PBMCs. These receptors came from a middle-aged woman in good health. Some clones in this sample may be carry-over from other donors' samples.

This chain links TRBV5-1 with TRBJ2-5; possibly TRBD2 for D (5 bases). V lost 4 bases and J 2 bases, leaving 12 bases between the germline ends. Germline CDR1 reads SGHRS; CDR2 reads YFSETQ. The CDR3 loop spans 14 amino acids. CDR3 protein: CASSTERQQETQYF. The DNA of the CDR3 is TGCGCCAGCAGCACTGAGCGGCAGCAAGAGACCCAGTACTTC.

The CDR3 DNA reads as TGTGCCAGCAGTGAAGCATTAGCGGGGGACAATGAGCAGTTCTTC. Protein product: CASSEALAGDNEQFF. The chain joins TRBV6-1 to TRBJ2-1; the match to TRBD2 covers 9 bases. V lost 0 bases to trimming and J lost 5 bases; unmatched junction nucleotides: 2. Germline V gene lookup returns CDR1 MNHNS and CDR2 SASEGT. The CDR3 covers 15 residues.

CDR3 amino acids: CASRTEGFGKLFF. The CDR3 DNA sequence: TGTGCCAGCAGGACGGAGGGTTTTGGAAAACTGTTTTTT. J is TRBJ1-4 and V is TRBV7-9; D is unclear. Trimming shortened V by 6 bases and J by 10 bases, and 15 bases separated the two germline ends. The CDR3 spans 13 residues. The germline V gene encodes CDR1 SEHNR and CDR2 FQNEAQ (reference sequence).

The chain joins TRBV6-5 to TRBJ2-7; D is unclear. The germline CDR1 and CDR2 sequences are MNHEY and SVGAGI. The CDR3 runs 12 residues. Trimming took 5 bases from V and 0 from J, leaving 5 bases between them. This chain's CDR3 is CASSGGSYEQYF. The CDR3 bases are TGTGCCAGCAGTGGCGGCTCCTACGAGCAGTACTTC.

The chain carries TRBV27 and TRBJ1-1; tentatively, D is TRBD1 (5 bases). Germline CDR1 is MNHEY and CDR2 is SMNVEV (reference sequence). The V end was cut by 3 bases, the J end by 5 bases, with 13 bases between. This CDR3 comprises 14 residues. The DNA of the CDR3 is TGTGCCAGCAGTTTCCTCGGGGGGGGTACTGAAGCTTTCTTT. Its protein product is CASSFLGGGTEAFF.

This chain connects TRBV13 to TRBJ1-2, with 9 bases aligning to TRBD1. The CDR3 covers 14 residues. Germline-derived CDR1 and CDR2 are PRHDT and FYEKMQ (reference sequence). V lost 3 bases to trimming and J lost 3 bases; unmatched junction nucleotides: 2. The chain's CDR3 is CASSFRDRDYGYTF. CDR3 nucleotides: TGTGCCAGCAGCTTCCGGGACAGGGACTATGGCTACACCTTC.

The gene calls are TRBV7-9 and TRBJ1-2, with a weak D call TRBD1 (5 bases). V was cut by 2 bases and J by 5 bases, with 12 bases left in between. From germline, CDR1 is SEHNR and CDR2 FQNEAQ (reference sequence). The CDR3 totals 14 residues. The DNA for the CDR3 is TGTGCCAGCAGCTTACCCGAACAGGCATATGGCTACACCTTC. Amino acids: CASSLPEQAYGYTF.

This chain joins TRBV19 and TRBJ2-3; no clear D gene. Trimming removed 4 bases at V and 2 bases at J, with 7 bases between. This CDR3 has 13 amino acids. Germline V gene data show CDR1 as LNHDA and CDR2 as SQIVND (reference sequence). The CDR3 sequence: CASSSGITDTQYF. DNA for the CDR3: TGTGCCAGTAGTAGCGGAATCACAGATACGCAGTATTTT.

Points on this clone: This sequence may be a read error, since a much larger clone differs from it by one base. This chain joins TRBV11-2 and TRBJ2-2; the D is unclear. Germline CDR1 and CDR2: SGHAT and FQNNGV. V was pared by 2 bases and J by 1 base, with 5 bases between. The CDR3 consists of 14 residues. The CDR3, as DNA: TGTGCCAGCAGCTTACTTCAGAACACCGGGGAGCTGTTTTTT. Translation: CASSLLQNTGELFF. Combining the CDR3 with reference TRBV11-2 and TRBJ2-2 gives the whole variable domain EAGVAQSPRYKIIEKRQSVAFWCNPISGHATLYWYQQILGQGPKLLIQFQNNGVVDDSQLPKDRFSAERLKGVDSTLKIQPAKLEDSAVYLCASSLLQNTGELFFGEGSRLTVL.

The J gene is TRBJ1-1, the V gene TRBV27; 11 bases match TRBD1. Losses at the gene ends were 5 bases for V and 12 bases for J; bases not matched to a gene: 14. The CDR3 is made up of 15 amino acids. Germline CDR1 reads MNHEY; CDR2 reads SMNVEV (reference sequence). The CDR3 here is CASSTTGTGGWSTFF. The CDR3 DNA reads TGTGCCAGCAGTACAACCGGGACAGGGGGTTGGTCGACTTTCTTT.

The chain has TRBV4-2 and TRBJ2-3; no firm D call. The germline CDR1 and CDR2 sequences are LGHNA and YNFKEQ. The V end was cut by 4 bases, the J end by 6 bases, with 14 bases between. The CDR3 is 14 amino acids. CDR3 DNA: TGTGCCAGCAGCCGCGCCGGACGACGGGATACGCAGTATTTT. This sequence encodes CASSRAGRRDTQYF.

This chain joins TRBV19 and TRBJ2-5, with TRBD1 identical over 7 bases. The CDR3 spans 14 residues. V lost 3 bases to trimming and J lost 3 bases; unmatched junction nucleotides: 4. Germline CDR1 LNHDA, CDR2 SQIVND (reference sequence). The DNA of the CDR3 is TGTGCCAGTAGTATGGTTGACAGGGAAGAGACCCAGTACTTC. Protein sequence: CASSMVDREETQYF.

The chain uses TRBV5-1 and TRBJ2-7; TRBD1 is a possible D gene (6 bases). The CDR3 covers 12 residues. CDR1 and CDR2 from the germline V gene are SGHRS and YFSETQ. V was trimmed by 1 base and J by 5 bases, leaving 7 bases between them. The CDR3 sequence is CASSLPGDEQYF. The CDR3 DNA reads as TGCGCCAGCAGCTTGCCAGGGGACGAGCAGTACTTC.

The gene calls are TRBV18 and TRBJ2-5, with D perhaps matching TRBD2 (6 bases). The CDR3 is 14 amino acids. Germline lookup yields CDR1 KGHSH and CDR2 LQKENI. V lost 4 bases to trimming and J lost 1 base, with 10 bases between them. The CDR3 DNA sequence: TGTGCCAGCTCACGGGAGGTGGGCCAAGAGACCCAGTACTTC. Translation: CASSREVGQETQYF.

The chain links TRBV19 to TRBJ2-1; D is uncertain. Germline values: CDR1 LNHDA, CDR2 SQIVND (reference sequence). This CDR3 is 15 amino acids long. V lost 5 bases to trimming and J lost 0 bases, with 11 bases between them. CDR3 coding DNA: TGTGCCAGTAGTGGTAACACCCTCTCCTACAATGAGCAGTTCTTC. Translation: CASSGNTLSYNEQFF.

The rearrangement uses TRBV4-3 and TRBJ1-6; 7 nucleotides agree with TRBD1. The CDR3 has 16 residues. The ends lost 4 bases at V and 9 bases at J; junction bases unmatched: 12. Germline loops: CDR1 LGHNA, CDR2 YSLEER. CDR3 protein: CASSPSTDREGSPLHF. As DNA, the CDR3 is TGCGCCAGCAGCCCGTCAACAGACAGGGAGGGTTCACCCCTCCACTTT.

The chain recombines TRBV7-2 with TRBJ2-2, with 8 bases that match TRBD2. Unmatched junction bases numbered 6, after V lost 5 bases and J lost 4 bases. CDR1 and CDR2 from the germline V gene are SGHTA and FQGNSA. This CDR3 has 15 amino acids. CDR3: CASSTRLAGTGELFF. CDR3 coding DNA: TGTGCCAGCAGCACCAGGCTAGCGGGCACCGGGGAGCTGTTTTTT.

This chain joins TRBV30 and TRBJ2-2; 7 bases agree with TRBD2. Germline CDR1 is GTSNPN and CDR2 is SVGIG (reference sequence). V dropped 5 bases and J dropped 0; count of bases not matched to a gene: 3. The CDR3 is made up of 14 amino acids. CDR3 nucleotides: TGTGCCTGGTCAGCGGGGACGAACACCGGGGAGCTGTTTTTT. Amino acids: CAWSAGTNTGELFF.

This clone was seen a single time. This sequence joins TRBV18 and TRBJ1-4, with 11 bases that match TRBD1. The V gene's germline CDR1 is KGHSH and CDR2 LQKENI. V lost 5 bases to trimming and J lost 8 bases; unmatched junction nucleotides: 7. The CDR3 spans 15 residues. DNA of the CDR3: TGTGCCAGCTCAAGATCCGGGACAGGGGGAGAAAAACTGTTTTTT. Translation gives CASSRSGTGGEKLFF.

The V gene is TRBV30, the J gene TRBJ2-7; 7 nucleotides agree with TRBD1. V dropped 7 bases and J dropped 7; count of bases not matched to a gene: 16. Per germline, CDR1 GTSNPN and CDR2 SVGIG (reference sequence). The CDR3 has 14 amino acids. CDR3 nucleotide sequence: TGTGCCTTCTCCCCAAAGGGGGCGCCCGGTGAGCAGTACTTC. As protein: CAFSPKGAPGEQYF.